Listed below are T cell receptor beta chains from one sample, sequenced in a study of T cells in Graves' hyperthyroidism and ophthalmopathy. TCRdb used MiXCR to reprocess the multiplex PCR reads, holding one entry per CDR3 protein. The sample comprises nearly 750,000 distinct CDR3 sequences, roughly a third of which are singletons, and around 29% rests with the top ten. The sequenced sample consisted of blood. All receptors derive from a woman aged 40 to 50 with Graves' hyperthyroidism. CDR3s include the opening cysteine and the closing phenylalanine or tryptophan. Fields, in order: V gene, CDR3 protein.

>TRBV6-5
CASSSHSVGSNSPLHF
>TRBV2
CASSYSKDLGRGNSPLHF
>TRBV10-3
CAISAHGTDNQPQHF
>TRBV11-2
CASSLDRGYGGYTF
>TRBV7-9
CAGSSGSGGARQETQYF
>TRBV12-3/TRBV12-4
CASSLGAVRGPWYGYTF
>TRBV25-1
CASSDRGSAGNTIYF
>TRBV20-1
CSAPPQGGAGYTIYF
>TRBV29-1
CSVDSYRAGTDTQYF
>TRBV2
CASSAPGQEDTEAFF
>TRBV7-8
CASSSGLQETQYF
>TRBV10-3
CAISRGAGDQETQYF
>TRBV29-1
CSEPGEPEAFF
>TRBV7-2
CASSSLRDRELYANTIYF
>TRBV7-3
CASSLGQTTNNEQFF
>TRBV18
CASSPDRVVEKLFF
>TRBV25-1
CASGPQVGELFF
>TRBV28
CASSLGKMGPEAFF
>TRBV2
CASRLSTGTGRPYEQYF
>TRBV7-8
CASSSGFDGYGSQYF
>TRBV6-6
CASSYDGDQPQHF
>TRBV7-9
CASSFAGTRGYGGYTF
>TRBV6-5
CASSRQGANPGELFF
>TRBV29-1
CSVEFPGTGNTIYF
>TRBV7-2
CASSPPGRSAEQFF
>TRBV7-9
CASSSAGSGANVLTF
>TRBV9
CASSARQGWAEAFF
>TRBV10-3
CAILGASSGANVLTF
>TRBV15
CATSKTGGYEQYF
>TRBV15
CATSRTGTGELFF
>TRBV20-1
CSASGQGATTSGYNEQFF
>TRBV10-3
CAISELQGRTEAFF
>TRBV7-3
CASSSVAGNTIYF
>TRBV4-3
CASSQDEGSNQPQHF
>TRBV24-1
CATSASSVKETQYF
>TRBV2
CASTMNTEAFF
>TRBV6-5
CVSSDDNYEQYF
>TRBV18
CASSLGLLYQETQYF
>TRBV9
CASSVEGTSGSETQYF
>TRBV5-1
CASSSSPGQGMESLEAFF
>TRBV7-2
CASSLEKPTSYNSPLHF
>TRBV30
CAWSPTAGWANVLTF
>TRBV5-1
CASSLEGPNTEAFF
>TRBV19
CASSIGGMGRKNTEAFF
>TRBV4-1
CASSQDPAGDEQYF
>TRBV5-1
CASSPDGSGANVLTF
>TRBV6-5
CASSEFMGGTEAFF
>TRBV20-1
CSARDTSGRGPSYEQYF
>TRBV25-1
CASSDGTVTSSYNSPLHF
>TRBV28
CASSRLNRATYEQYF
>TRBV25-1
CARLPGRGSPLHF
>TRBV12-3/TRBV12-4
CASTPGLREGGEAFF
>TRBV12-3/TRBV12-4
CASSLITDTEAFF
>TRBV2
CASGFGTPNTEAFF
>TRBV15
CATSRPFGLAGRGEQYF
>TRBV19
CASSPLAGVGTGELFF
>TRBV10-3
CAASDRGNEQFF
>TRBV29-1
CSVGTSGRVSETQHF
>TRBV11-2
CASSFPVEGGTQYF